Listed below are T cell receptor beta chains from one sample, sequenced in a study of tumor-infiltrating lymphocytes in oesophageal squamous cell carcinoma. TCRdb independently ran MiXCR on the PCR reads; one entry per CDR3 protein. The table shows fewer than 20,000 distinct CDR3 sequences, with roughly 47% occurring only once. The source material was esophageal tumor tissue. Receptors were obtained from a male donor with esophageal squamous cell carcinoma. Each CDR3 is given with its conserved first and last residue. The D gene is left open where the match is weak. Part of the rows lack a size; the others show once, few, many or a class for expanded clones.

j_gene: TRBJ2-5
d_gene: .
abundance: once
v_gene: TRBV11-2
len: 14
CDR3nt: TGTGCCAGCAGCCGGGACGGGGCTCAAGAGACCCAGTACTTC
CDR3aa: CASSRDGAQETQYF

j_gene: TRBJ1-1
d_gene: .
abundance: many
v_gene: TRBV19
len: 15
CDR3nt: TGTGCCAGTAGTATGATGGGGCTCCACCTCACTGAAGCTTTCTTT
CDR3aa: CASSMMGLHLTEAFF

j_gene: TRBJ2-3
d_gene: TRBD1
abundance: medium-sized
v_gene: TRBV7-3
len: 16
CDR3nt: TGTGCCAGCAGCCCGGACAGGGTGGTTGGCACAGATACGCAGTATTTT
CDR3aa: CASSPDRVVGTDTQYF

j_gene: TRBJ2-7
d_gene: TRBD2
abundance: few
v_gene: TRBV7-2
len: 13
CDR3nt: TGTGCCAGCAGCTTAAGGGGAGGGCATGAGCAGTACTTC
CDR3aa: CASSLRGGHEQYF

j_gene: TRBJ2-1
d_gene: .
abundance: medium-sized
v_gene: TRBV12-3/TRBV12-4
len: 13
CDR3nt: TGTGCCAGCAGTCCCCACACAGGGAATGAGCAGTTCTTC
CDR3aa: CASSPHTGNEQFF

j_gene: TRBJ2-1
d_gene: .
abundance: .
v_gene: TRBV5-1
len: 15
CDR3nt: TGCGCCAGCAGCTTGGATTCGGGCCGCTACAATGAGCAGTTCTTC
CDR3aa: CASSLDSGRYNEQFF

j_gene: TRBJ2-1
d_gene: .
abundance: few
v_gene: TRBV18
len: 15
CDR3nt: TGTGCCAGCTCACCCTATATCGCGAGGGGCAATGAGCAGTTCTTC
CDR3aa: CASSPYIARGNEQFF

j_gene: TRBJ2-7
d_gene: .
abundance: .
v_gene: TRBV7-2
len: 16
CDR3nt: TGTGCCAGCAGCTCCATGAGCACCGCGGGAATCTACGAGCAGTACTTC
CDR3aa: CASSSMSTAGIYEQYF

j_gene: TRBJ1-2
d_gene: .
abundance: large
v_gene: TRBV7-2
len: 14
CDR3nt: TGTGCCAGCAGCTTAGTCCGCGCTAACTATGGCTACACCTTC
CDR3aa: CASSLVRANYGYTF

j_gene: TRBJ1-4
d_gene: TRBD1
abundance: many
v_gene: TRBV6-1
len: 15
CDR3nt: TGTGCCAGCAGTACCCGACAGGGGACTAATGAAAAACTGTTTTTT
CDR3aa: CASSTRQGTNEKLFF

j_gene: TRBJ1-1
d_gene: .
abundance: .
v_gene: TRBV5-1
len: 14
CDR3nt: TGCGCCAGCAGCTTAGGGACCATGAACACTGAAGCTTTCTTT
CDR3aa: CASSLGTMNTEAFF

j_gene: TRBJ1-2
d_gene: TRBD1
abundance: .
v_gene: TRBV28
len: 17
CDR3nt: TGTGCCAGCAGTCCGACTATGGGACAGGGGTTCGAACATGGCTACACCTTC
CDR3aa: CASSPTMGQGFEHGYTF

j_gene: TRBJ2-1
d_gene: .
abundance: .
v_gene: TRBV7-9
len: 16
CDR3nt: TGTGCCAGCAGCTTGTTACCGGGACAAGCATACAATGAGCAGTTCTTC
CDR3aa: CASSLLPGQAYNEQFF

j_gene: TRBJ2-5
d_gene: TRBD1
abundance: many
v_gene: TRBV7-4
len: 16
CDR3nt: TGTGCCAGCAGCTTAGTGGGACAGAATCTCCAAGAGACCCAGTACTTC
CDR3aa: CASSLVGQNLQETQYF

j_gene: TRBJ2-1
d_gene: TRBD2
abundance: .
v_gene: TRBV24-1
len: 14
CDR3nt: TGTGCCACCGAGCGGTCTAGCGGGAGACGCGAGCAGTTCTTC
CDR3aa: CATERSSGRREQFF

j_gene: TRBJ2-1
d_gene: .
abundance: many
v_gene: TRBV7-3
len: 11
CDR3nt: TGTGCCAGCAGCTTAGGCAATGAGCAGTTCTTC
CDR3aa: CASSLGNEQFF

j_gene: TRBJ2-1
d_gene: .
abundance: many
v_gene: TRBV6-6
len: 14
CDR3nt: TGTGCCAGCAGTTACTCGAAAGGTACACTAGAGCAGTTCTTC
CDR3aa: CASSYSKGTLEQFF

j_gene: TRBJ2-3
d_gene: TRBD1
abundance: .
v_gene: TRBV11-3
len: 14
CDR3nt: TGTGCCAGCAGCCCCGGGACAGGGGGAGATACGCAGTATTTT
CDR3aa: CASSPGTGGDTQYF

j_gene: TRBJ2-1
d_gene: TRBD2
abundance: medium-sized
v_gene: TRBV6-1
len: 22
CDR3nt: TGTGCCAGCAGTGACAGCTTGGATGTGAGGACTAGCGGGGGCAGCTCCTACAATGAGCAGTTCTTC
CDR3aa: CASSDSLDVRTSGGSSYNEQFF

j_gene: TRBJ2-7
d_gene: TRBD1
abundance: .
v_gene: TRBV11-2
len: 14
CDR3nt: TGTGCCAGCAACCGGGGACAGGGGCCCTACGAGCAGTACTTC
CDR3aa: CASNRGQGPYEQYF

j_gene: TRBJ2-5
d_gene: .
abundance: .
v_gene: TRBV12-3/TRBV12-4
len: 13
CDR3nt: TGTGCCAGCAGTTCCCAGACAGCGGAGACCCAGTACTTC
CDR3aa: CASSSQTAETQYF

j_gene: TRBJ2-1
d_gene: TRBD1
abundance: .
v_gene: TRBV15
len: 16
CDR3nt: TGTGCCACCAGCAGAGCCTCGACAGGGGCCTACAATGAGCAGTTCTTC
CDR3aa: CATSRASTGAYNEQFF

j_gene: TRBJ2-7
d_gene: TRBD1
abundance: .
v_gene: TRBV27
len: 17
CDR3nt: TGTGCCAGCAGTTTTGGCCTCCCGGGACAGGGGTCCTACGAGCAGTACTTC
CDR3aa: CASSFGLPGQGSYEQYF

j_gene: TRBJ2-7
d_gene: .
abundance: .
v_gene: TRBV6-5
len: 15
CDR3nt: TGTGCCAGCACTCCTGACTGGGGCGGCGGCGACGAGCAGTACTTC
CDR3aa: CASTPDWGGGDEQYF

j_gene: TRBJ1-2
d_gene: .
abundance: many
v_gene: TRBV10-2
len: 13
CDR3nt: TGCGCCAGCAGTGAGGACAGTAACTATGGCTACACCTTC
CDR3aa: CASSEDSNYGYTF

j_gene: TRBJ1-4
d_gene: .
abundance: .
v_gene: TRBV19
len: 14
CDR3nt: TGTGCCAGTACCCCAAGGACCTGGGGAGAAAAACTGTTTTTT
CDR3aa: CASTPRTWGEKLFF

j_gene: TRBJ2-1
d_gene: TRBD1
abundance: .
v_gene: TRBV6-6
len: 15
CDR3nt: TGTGCCAGCAGTCCCCGACAGGGACACTACAATGAGCAGTTCTTC
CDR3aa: CASSPRQGHYNEQFF

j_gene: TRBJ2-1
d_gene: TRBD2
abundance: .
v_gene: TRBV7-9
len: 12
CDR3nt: TGTGCCAGCAGCTCTGGAGCGGGATTGCAGTTCTTC
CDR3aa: CASSSGAGLQFF

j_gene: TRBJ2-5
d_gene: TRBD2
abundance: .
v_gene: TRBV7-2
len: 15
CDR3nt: TGTGCCAGCAGCTTAGCGGCTAGCGGCCAAGAGACCCAGTACTTC
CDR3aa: CASSLAASGQETQYF

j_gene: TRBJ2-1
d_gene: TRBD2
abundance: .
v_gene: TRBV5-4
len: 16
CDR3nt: TGCGCCAGCAGCTTGGGAGGGACTAGCGGGAGAAATGAGCAGTTCTTC
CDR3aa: CASSLGGTSGRNEQFF

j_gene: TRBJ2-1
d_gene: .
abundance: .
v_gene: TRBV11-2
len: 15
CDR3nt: TGTGCCAGCAGCTCCACGGGGCGGGGAACCAATGAGCAGTTCTTC
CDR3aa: CASSSTGRGTNEQFF

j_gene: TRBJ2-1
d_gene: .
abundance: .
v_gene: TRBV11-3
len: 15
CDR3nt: TGTGCCAGCAGCTTAGTTGGTCAGCTCCGGGATGAGCAGTTCTTC
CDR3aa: CASSLVGQLRDEQFF

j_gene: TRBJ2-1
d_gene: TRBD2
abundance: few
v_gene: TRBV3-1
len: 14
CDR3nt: TGTGCCAGCAGCTCTAGACTAGCGGGAGCTGAGCAGTTCTTC
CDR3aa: CASSSRLAGAEQFF

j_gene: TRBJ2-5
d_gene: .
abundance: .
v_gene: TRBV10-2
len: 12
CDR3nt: TGCGCCAGCAGTGTTGCAGGAGAGACCCAGTACTTC
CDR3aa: CASSVAGETQYF

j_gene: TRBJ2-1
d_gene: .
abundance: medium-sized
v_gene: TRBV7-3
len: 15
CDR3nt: TGTGCCAGCAGTCTAGGATCCAGCTCCTACAATGAGCAGTTCTTC
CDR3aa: CASSLGSSSYNEQFF

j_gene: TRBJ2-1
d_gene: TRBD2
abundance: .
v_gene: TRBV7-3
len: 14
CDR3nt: TGTGCCGGCAGCCCGATGGGGGGGGTCCACGAGCAGTTCTTC
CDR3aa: CAGSPMGGVHEQFF

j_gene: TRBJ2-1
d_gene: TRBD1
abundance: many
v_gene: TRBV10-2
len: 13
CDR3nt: TGCGCCAGCAGGACAGGGGTTTACAATGAGCAGTTCTTC
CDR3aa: CASRTGVYNEQFF

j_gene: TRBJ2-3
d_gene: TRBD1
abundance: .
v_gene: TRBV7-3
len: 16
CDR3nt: TGTGCCAGCAGCTTAACCCAGGGGGCTTCTGAAGATACGCAGTATTTT
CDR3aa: CASSLTQGASEDTQYF

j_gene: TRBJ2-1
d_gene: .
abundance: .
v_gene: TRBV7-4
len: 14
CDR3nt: TGTGCCAGCAGCTTACCGGGAGCTTACAATGAGCAGTTCTTC
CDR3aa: CASSLPGAYNEQFF

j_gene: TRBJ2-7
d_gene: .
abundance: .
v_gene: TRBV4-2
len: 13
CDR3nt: TGTGCCAGCAGCCAAGACGGGTCCTACGAGCAGTACTTC
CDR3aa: CASSQDGSYEQYF

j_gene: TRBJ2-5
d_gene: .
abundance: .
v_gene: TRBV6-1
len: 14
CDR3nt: TGTGCCAGCAGTGCCACAGGGTCGTCGAAGACCCAGTACTTC
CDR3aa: CASSATGSSKTQYF

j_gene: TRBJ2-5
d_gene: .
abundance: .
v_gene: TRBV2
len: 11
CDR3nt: TGTGCCAGAGGCAATCAAGAGACCCAGTACTTC
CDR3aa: CARGNQETQYF

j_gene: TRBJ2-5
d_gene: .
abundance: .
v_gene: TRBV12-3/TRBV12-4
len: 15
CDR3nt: TGTGCCAGCAGGCTATCCGAGCGGTATAATTCACCCCTCCACTTC
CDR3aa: CASRLSERYNSPLHF

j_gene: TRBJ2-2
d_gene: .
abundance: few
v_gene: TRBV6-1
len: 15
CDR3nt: TGTGCCAGCAGTATCCAGGGGCCCAACACCGGGGAGCTGTTTTTT
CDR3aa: CASSIQGPNTGELFF

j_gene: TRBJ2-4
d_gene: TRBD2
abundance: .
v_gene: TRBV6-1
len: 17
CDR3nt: TGTGCCAGCAGTGGGGGGGCGATCCGGACTAGCGGGAACATTCAGTACTTC
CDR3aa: CASSGGAIRTSGNIQYF

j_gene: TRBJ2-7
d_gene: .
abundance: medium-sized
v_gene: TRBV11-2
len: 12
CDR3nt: TGTGCCAGCACCTCGGCGGGCGGGAAGCAGTACTTC
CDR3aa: CASTSAGGKQYF

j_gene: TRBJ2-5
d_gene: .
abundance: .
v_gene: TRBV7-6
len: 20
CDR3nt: TGTGCCAGCAGCCCACAACAGGGTTTTGTCAATCAGCCCCAGCAAGAGACCCAGTACTTC
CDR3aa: CASSPQQGFVNQPQQETQYF

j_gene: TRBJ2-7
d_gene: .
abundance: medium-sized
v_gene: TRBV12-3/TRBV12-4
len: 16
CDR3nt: TGTGCCAGCACCACCACAGGGTACACCGGGTCCTACGAGCAGTACTTC
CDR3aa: CASTTTGYTGSYEQYF

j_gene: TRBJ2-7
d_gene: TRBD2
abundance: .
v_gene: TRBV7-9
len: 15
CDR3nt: TGTGCCAGCAGCCTCGGACTAGTTTTCCGGGACGAGCAGTACTTC
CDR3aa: CASSLGLVFRDEQYF

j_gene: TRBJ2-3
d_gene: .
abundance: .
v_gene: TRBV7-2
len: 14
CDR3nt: TGTGCCAGCAGCTTAGGCATTAGCACAGATACGCAGTATTTT
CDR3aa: CASSLGISTDTQYF

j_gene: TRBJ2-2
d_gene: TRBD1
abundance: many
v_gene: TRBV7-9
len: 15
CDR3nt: TGTGCCAGCAGCCCCGGGACAGGGGTCACCGGGGAGCTGTTTTTT
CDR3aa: CASSPGTGVTGELFF

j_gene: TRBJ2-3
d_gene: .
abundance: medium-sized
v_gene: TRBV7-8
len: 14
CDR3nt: TGTGCCAGCAGCTTCGGGGACACCACAGATACGCAGTATTTT
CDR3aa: CASSFGDTTDTQYF

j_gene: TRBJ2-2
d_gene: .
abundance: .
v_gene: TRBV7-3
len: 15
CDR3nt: TGTGCCAGCAGCTTAATAGGGGTCAACACCGGGGAGCTGTTTTTT
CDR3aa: CASSLIGVNTGELFF

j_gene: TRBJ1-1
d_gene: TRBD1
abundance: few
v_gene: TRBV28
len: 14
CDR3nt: TGTGCCACCGAGGGGGCGGGGGGGGTCGCTGAAGCTTTCTTT
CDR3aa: CATEGAGGVAEAFF

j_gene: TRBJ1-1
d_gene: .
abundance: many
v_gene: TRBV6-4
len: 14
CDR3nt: TGTGCCAGCAGTGACGGGGACCCGAACTCTGAAGCTTTCTTT
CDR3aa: CASSDGDPNSEAFF